The clone carrying this TCR beta chain was detected only a few times. V gave up 3 bases and J gave up 4 bases; unmatched junction bases: 11. Germline CDR1 LNHDA, CDR2 SQIVND (reference sequence). This CDR3 is built from 17 residues. With iRepertoire HTBI primers and Arm-PCR of CDR3 regions, TCR beta libraries were built. One entry per CDR3 protein results from TCRdb running MiXCR on the multiplex PCR reads. The sample yields some 500,000 distinct CDR3 sequences, about 13% seen once. Described time point: newly diagnosed GD, antithyroid drugs for less than 3 months. With RNA extracted from PBMCs as input, the TCR library was made. Graves' disease diagnosis followed American Thyroid Association guidelines. The data derive from a study of regulatory T cells in long-lasting Graves disease. Another study also made use of these data, one on T cells in Graves' hyperthyroidism and ophthalmopathy.

The origin of this receptor is a man in his thirties or forties with Graves disease. V usage is TRBV19 and J usage is TRBJ2-3; 9 bases fit TRBD2. The specimen comprised peripheral blood mononuclear cells (PBMCs), sampled at new diagnosis, from a patient treated with antithyroid drugs. This CDR3 is CASSMPASGTRADTQYF. The CDR3 region has the DNA TGTGCCAGTAGTATGCCGGCTAGCGGGACCCGCGCAGATACGCAGTATTTT. The full variable domain, in which reference TRBV19 and TRBJ2-3 provide the parts outside the CDR3, is DGGITQSPKYLFRKEGQNVTLSCEQNLNHDAMYWYRQDPGQGLRLIYYSQIVNDFQKGDIAEGYSVSREKKESFPLTVTSAQKNPTAFYLCASSMPASGTRADTQYFGPGTRLTVL.